The 6 T cell receptor beta chains reported below all come from one sample, sequenced in a study of blood T cells in healthy people across ages (dated by TCRdb to the mid-2010s). Libraries were built with 5' RACE. The sequencer listed for this sample is Illumina HiSeq 2500. A second PCR of about 7 to 12 cycles was run with a J-beta primer mix and a sample-barcoded 5' primer. TCRdb trimmed the raw reads at Q25, called clones with MiXCR and kept productive beta chains. Under each unique CDR3 protein, matching rows form one entry showing the most common genes and DNA. The sample table lists approximately 790,000 distinct CDR3 sequences, less than 80% of them with a count of one. 28% of the sample rests with the top ten. The sequenced sample was blood. The origin of the receptors is a young man in good health.

The chain recombines TRBV6-1 with TRBJ2-7, with D unclear. V gave up 4 bases and J gave up 1 base, with 8 bases separating them. The CDR3 has 13 residues. Germline V gives CDR1 MNHNS, CDR2 SASEGT. In nucleotides, the CDR3 is TGTGCCAGCAGTGGGCTCCCTTCCTACGAGCAGTACTTC. It is translated as CASSGLPSYEQYF.

The rearrangement joins TRBV4-3 to TRBJ1-2, with D unresolved. Trimming cost V 1 base and J 10 bases, with 10 bases left between them. The germline V gene has CDR1 LGHNA and CDR2 YSLEER. This CDR3 contains 12 residues. CDR3 in amino acids: CASSQGSLDYTF. The CDR3 DNA is TGCGCCAGCAGCCAAGGATCTTTGGACTACACCTTC.

J is TRBJ2-1 and V is TRBV7-3; 11 bases map to TRBD2. Losses at the gene ends were 5 bases for V and 9 bases for J; bases not matched to a gene: 12. The CDR3 has 16 amino acids. Germline loops: CDR1 SGHTA, CDR2 FQGTGA. CDR3 bases: TGTGCCAGCAGCCTGTCGACTAGCGGGGTTTCGGCTGAGCAGTTCTTC. Protein: CASSLSTSGVSAEQFF.

CDR3: CASSQGESGVEALHF. The CDR3 DNA follows: TGCGCCAGCAGCCAAGGGGAGTCCGGGGTTGAGGCCCTCCACTTT. The J gene is TRBJ1-6, the V gene TRBV4-1; the D is unclear. This CDR3 has 15 amino acids. V gave up 1 base and J gave up 14 bases, with 18 bases separating them. Per germline, CDR1 MGHRA and CDR2 YSYEKL.

V and J are TRBV11-2 and TRBJ2-4; the match to TRBD1 covers 7 bases. The J call is uncertain, as TRBJ2-7 better fits the DNA end. From germline, CDR1 is SGHAT and CDR2 FQNNGV. The CDR3 is 14 amino acids. The CDR3 nucleotides read TGTGCCAGCAGCTTACCACAGGGGCGATACGAGCAGTACTTC. The encoded protein is CASSLPQGRYEQYF.

V gene TRBV27 combines with J gene TRBJ2-4; a weak D match, TRBD1 (5 bases). Matching the DNA end better, TRBJ2-5 makes the J call doubtful. The V gene's germline CDR1 is MNHEY and CDR2 SMNVEV (reference sequence). The CDR3 spans 14 residues. CDR3 coding DNA: TGTGCCAGCAGTCTAGTCCAGGGTGAAGAGACCCAGTACTTC. Residues: CASSLVQGEETQYF.